This T cell receptor beta chain was sequenced during a study of regulatory T cells in long-lasting Graves disease. Stated time point: newly diagnosed GD, antithyroid drugs for less than 3 months. RNA from PBMCs was the source of the TCR library. This clonotype was counted ten times or more. In building TCR beta libraries, iRepertoire HTBI primers were used together with Arm-PCR of CDR3 regions. Each CDR3 protein is one row after TCRdb ran MiXCR on the multiplex PCR reads. This table has a few hundred thousand distinct CDR3 sequences, less than 15% appearing once. In addition, the sample was reused for a study of T cells in Graves' hyperthyroidism and ophthalmopathy.

The input for sequencing was peripheral blood mononuclear cells (PBMCs), taken at new diagnosis, from a patient treated with antithyroid drugs. The clonotype originates from a man younger than 45 with Graves disease.

The CDR3 region is CATCPGYNEQFF. The DNA for the CDR3 is TGTGCCACCTGTCCAGGTTACAATGAGCAGTTCTTC. The chain recombines TRBV2 with TRBJ2-1, with D unresolved. The CDR3 runs 12 residues. Trimming removed 10 bases at V and 4 bases at J, with 11 bases between. Germline values: CDR1 SNHLY, CDR2 FYNNEI.